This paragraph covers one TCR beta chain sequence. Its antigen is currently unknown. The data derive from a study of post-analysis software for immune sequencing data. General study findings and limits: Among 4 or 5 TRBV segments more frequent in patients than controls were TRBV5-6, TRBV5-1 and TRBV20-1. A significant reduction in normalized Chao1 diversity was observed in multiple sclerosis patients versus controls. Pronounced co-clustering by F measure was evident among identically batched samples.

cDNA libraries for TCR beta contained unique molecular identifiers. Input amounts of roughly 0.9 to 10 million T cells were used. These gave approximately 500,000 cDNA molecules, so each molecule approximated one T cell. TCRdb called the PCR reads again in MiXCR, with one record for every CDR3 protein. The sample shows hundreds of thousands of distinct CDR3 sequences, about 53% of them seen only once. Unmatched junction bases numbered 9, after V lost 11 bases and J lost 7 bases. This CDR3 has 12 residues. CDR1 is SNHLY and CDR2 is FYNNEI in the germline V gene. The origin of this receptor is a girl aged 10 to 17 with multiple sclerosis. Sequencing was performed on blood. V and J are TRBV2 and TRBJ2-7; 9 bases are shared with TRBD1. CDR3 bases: TGTGCCGCGACAGGGGGACATTGGGAGCAGTACTTC. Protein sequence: CAATGGHWEQYF.